The rows below give T cell receptor beta chains drawn from one sample of a study of spatial heterogeneity in lung cancer. MiXCR, run by TCRdb on the 5' RACE reads, gives a single entry per CDR3 protein. This table holds around 120,000 distinct CDR3 sequences, 9.5% to 15% found once. The specimen was PBMCs, collected at follow-up. All receptors come from a male donor with early-stage non-small cell lung cancer. CDR3s include the opening cysteine and the closing phenylalanine or tryptophan. The order of the fields is V gene, CDR3 protein.

TRBV7-8,CASISGRQETQYF
TRBV7-9,CASSFGTGAEKLFF
TRBV7-2,CASSPFSRNTIYF
TRBV23-1,CASSQFNEKLFF
TRBV24-1,CATSDWDKTSTDTQYF
TRBV19,CASTTGQGRSPLHF
TRBV24-1,CATSDSTGRTDTQYF
TRBV20-1,CSVYGTHLNEKLFF
TRBV6-2/TRBV6-3,CASSPPPVVYNEQFF
TRBV19,CASRETGSWAQPQHF
TRBV18,CASSPPEWTYEQYF
TRBV6-5,CASSQDLITDTQYF